This T cell receptor (beta chain) was sequenced during a study of blood T cell repertoires in COVID-19. Background on the study: Collection of acute and convalescent COVID-19 samples took place in the United States, Italy and Spain. Sources were T cells, B-cell-depleted T cells, or PBMCs; the material itself was cDNA or gDNA.

TCRdb keeps only in-frame clones here, not all; method: immunoSEQ multiplex PCR. The sample has 450,000 to 500,000 clones; 87% are singletons. Recruits, aged about 18 to 100 years, lived in some 25 US areas. Germline CDR1 LGHNA, CDR2 YNFKEQ. This CDR3 is 13 amino acids long. Deletions cut 2 bases from V and 7 bases from J, with 8 bases between. Sequencing was done on a sample of PBMCs or T cells enriched from blood (not recorded which). V is TRBV4-2 and J is TRBJ1-4; D uncertain. The sequence was collected from a woman between 18 and 30 years old who had recovered from COVID-19. The CDR3 DNA reads as TGTGCCAGCAGCCAACTGGAGGGTGAAAAACTGTTTTTT. Translation gives CASSQLEGEKLFF.